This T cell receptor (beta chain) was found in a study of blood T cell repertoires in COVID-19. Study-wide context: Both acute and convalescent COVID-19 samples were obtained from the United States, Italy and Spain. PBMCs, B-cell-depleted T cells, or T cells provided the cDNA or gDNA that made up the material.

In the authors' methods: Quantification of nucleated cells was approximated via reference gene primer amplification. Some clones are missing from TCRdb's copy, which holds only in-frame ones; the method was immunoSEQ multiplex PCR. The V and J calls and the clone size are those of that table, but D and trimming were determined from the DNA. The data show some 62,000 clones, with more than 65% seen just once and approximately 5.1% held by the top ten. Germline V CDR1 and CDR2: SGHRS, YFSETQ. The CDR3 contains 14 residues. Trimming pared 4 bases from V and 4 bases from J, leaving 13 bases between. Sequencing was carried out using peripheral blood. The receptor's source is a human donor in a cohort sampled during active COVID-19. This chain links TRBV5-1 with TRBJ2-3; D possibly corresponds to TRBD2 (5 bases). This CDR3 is CASSPSGVADTQYF. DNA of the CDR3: TGCGCCAGCAGCCCCTCCGGGGTGGCAGATACGCAGTATTTT.